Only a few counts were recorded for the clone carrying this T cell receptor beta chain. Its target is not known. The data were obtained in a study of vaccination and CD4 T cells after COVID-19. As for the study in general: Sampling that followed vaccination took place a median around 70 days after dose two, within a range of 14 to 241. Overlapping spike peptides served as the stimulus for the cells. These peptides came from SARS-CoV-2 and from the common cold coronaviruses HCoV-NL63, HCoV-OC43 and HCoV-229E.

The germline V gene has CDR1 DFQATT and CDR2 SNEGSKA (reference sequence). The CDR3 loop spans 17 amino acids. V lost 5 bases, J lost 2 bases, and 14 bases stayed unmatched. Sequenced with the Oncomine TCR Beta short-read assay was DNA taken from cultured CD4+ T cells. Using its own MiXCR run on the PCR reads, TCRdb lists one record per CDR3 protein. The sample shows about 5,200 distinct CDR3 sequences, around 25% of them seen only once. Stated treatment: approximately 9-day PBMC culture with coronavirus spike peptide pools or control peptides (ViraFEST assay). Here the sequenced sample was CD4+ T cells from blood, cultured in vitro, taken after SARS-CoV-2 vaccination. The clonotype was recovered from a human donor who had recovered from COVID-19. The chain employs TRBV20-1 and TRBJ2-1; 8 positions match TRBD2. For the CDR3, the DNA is TGCAGTGCTCCCACCCGGGGGGGCGGGAAGACCTACAATGAGCAGTTCTTC. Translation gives CSAPTRGGGKTYNEQFF.